This T cell receptor beta chain stems from a study of cytotoxic CD8 clonotypes in ibrutinib-treated CLL. This clone was seen once. Its antigen remains unknown. Study conclusions and caveats: Circulating CD8+ T-cell counts were tracked by baseline clonality, which exceeded that of age-matched healthy donors.

The germline gives CDR1 SGDLS, CDR2 YYNGEE. The CDR3 runs to 14 residues. The V end was cut by 0 bases, the J end by 7 bases, with 11 bases between. TCRdb's table, derived via immunoSEQ multiplex PCR, lists solely in-frame clones and lacks some. The sample lists 120,000 to 150,000 clones; approximately 75% were seen once. This chain joins TRBV9 and TRBJ2-4; a possible D gene is TRBD1 (6 bases). The clonotype was recovered from a human donor with chronic lymphocytic leukemia. The sequencing used PBMCs, collected after 12 months of ibrutinib treatment. CDR3 loop: CASSVAEQGNIQYF. In nucleotides, the CDR3 is TGTGCCAGCAGCGTAGCGGAGCAGGGGAACATTCAGTACTTC.